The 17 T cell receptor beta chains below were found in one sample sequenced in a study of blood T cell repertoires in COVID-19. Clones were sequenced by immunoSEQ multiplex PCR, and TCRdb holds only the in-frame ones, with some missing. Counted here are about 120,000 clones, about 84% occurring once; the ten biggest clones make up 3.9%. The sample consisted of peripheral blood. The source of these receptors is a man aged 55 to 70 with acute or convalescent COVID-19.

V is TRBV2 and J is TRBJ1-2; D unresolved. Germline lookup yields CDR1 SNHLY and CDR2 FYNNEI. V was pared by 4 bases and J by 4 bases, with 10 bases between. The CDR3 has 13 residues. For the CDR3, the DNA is TGTGCCAGCAGTGGGCGCGGGTCCTATGGCTACACCTTC. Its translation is CASSGRGSYGYTF. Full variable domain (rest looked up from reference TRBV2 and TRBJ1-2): EPEVTQTPSHQVTQMGQEVILRCVPISNHLYFYWYRQILGQKVEFLVSFYNNEISEKSEIFDDQFSVERPDGSNFTLKIRSTKLEDSAMYFCASSGRGSYGYTFGSGTRLTVV.

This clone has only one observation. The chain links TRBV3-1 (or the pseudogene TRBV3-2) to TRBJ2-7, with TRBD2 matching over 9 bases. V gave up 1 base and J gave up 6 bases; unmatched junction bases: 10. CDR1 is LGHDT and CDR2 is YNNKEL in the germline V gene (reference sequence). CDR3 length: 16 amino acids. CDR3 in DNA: TGTGCCAGCAGCCAAGTGATTAGCGGGAGAAAAGCCGAGCAGTACTTC. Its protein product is CASSQVISGRKAEQYF.

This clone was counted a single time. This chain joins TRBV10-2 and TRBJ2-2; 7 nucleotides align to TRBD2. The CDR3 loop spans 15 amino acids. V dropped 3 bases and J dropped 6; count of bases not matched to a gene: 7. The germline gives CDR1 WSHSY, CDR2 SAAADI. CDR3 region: CASSERAGESGELFF. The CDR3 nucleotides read TGCGCCAGCAGTGAAAGGGCGGGAGAATCCGGGGAGCTGTTTTTT.

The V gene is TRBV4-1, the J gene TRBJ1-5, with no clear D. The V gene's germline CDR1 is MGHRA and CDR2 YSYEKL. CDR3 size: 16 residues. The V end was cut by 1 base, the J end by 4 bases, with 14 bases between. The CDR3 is CASSQGGGNRNQPQHF. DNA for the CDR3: TGCGCCAGCAGCCAAGGGGGAGGGAATCGGAATCAGCCCCAGCATTTT.

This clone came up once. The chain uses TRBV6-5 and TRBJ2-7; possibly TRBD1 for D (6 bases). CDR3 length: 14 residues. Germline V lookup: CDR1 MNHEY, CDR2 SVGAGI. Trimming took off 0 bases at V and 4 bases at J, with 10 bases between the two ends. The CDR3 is CASSYSGRGYEQYF. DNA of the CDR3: TGTGCCAGCAGTTACTCGGGCAGGGGATACGAGCAGTACTTC.

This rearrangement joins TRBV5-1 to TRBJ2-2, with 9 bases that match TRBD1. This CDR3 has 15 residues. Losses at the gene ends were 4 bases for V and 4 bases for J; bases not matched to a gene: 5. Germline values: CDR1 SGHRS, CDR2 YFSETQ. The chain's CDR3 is CASSRTGESTGELFF. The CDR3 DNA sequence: TGCGCCAGCAGCCGGACAGGGGAAAGCACCGGGGAGCTGTTTTTT.

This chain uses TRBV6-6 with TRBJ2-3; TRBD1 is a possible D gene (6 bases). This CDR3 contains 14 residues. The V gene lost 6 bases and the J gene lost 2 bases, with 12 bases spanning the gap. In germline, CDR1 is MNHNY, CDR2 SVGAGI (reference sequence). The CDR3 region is CASSIGQHTDTQYF. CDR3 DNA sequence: TGTGCCAGCAGCATCGGACAGCACACAGATACGCAGTATTTT.

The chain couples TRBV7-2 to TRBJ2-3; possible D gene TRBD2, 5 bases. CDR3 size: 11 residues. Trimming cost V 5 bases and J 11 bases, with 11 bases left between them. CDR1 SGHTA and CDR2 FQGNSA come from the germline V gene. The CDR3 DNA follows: TGTGCCAGCAGCCCCGGGAATAGGCAGTATTTT. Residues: CASSPGNRQYF.

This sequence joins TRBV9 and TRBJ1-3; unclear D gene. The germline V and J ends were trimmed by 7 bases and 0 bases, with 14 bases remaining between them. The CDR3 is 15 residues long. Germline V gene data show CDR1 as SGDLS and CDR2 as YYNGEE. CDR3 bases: TGTGCCAGCGGCCGAGGGATCAACTCTGGAAACACCATATATTTT. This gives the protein CASGRGINSGNTIYF.

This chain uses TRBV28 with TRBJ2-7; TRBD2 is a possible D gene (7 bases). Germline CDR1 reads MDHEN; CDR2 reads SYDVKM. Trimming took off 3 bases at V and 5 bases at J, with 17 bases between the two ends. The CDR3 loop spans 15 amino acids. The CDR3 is CASSFYRGDTHEQYF. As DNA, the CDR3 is TGTGCCAGCAGTTTCTATCGGGGGGACACCCACGAGCAGTACTTC. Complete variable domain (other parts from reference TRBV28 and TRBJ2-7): DVKVTQSSRYLVKRTGEKVFLECVQDMDHENMFWYRQDPGLGLRLIYFSYDVKMKEKGDIPEGYSVSREKKERFSLILESASTNQTSMYLCASSFYRGDTHEQYFGPGTRLTVT.

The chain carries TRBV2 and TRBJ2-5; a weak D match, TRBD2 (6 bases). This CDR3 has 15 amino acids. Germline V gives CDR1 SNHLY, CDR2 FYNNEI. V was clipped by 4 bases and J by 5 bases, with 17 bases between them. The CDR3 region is CASSVQRTGGETQYF. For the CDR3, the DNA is TGTGCCAGCAGTGTGCAGAGGACCGGAGGGGAGACCCAGTACTTC.

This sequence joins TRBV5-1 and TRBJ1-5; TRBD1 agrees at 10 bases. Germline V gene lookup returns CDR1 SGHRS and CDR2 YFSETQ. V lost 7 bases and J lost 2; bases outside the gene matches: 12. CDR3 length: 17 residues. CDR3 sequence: CASEAIGTGERNQPQHF. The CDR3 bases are TGCGCCAGCGAGGCGATCGGGACAGGGGAACGCAATCAGCCCCAGCATTTT.

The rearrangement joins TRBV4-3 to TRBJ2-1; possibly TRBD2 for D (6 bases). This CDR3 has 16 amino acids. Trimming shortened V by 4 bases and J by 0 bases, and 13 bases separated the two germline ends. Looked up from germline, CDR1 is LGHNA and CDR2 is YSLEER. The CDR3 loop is CASSRGTGSSYNEQFF. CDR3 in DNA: TGCGCCAGCAGCCGCGGGACGGGAAGCTCCTACAATGAGCAGTTCTTC.

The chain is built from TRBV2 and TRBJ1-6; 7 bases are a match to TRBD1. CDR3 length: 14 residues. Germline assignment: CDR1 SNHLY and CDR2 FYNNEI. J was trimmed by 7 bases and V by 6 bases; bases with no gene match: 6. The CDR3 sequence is CASRLRGRNSPLHF. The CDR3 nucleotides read TGTGCCAGCAGACTCAGGGGGAGGAATTCACCCCTCCACTTT.

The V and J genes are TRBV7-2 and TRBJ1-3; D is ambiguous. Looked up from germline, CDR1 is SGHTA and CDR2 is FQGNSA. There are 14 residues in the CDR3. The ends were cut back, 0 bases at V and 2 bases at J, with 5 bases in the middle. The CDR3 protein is CASSLARAGNTIYF. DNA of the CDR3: TGTGCCAGCAGCTTAGCCCGGGCTGGAAACACCATATATTTT.

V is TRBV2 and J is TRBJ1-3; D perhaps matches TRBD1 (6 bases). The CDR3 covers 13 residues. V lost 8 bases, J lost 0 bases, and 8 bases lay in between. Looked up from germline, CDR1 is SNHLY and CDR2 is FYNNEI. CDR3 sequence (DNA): TGTGCCAGCGGGGACACCTCTGGAAACACCATATATTTT. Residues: CASGDTSGNTIYF.

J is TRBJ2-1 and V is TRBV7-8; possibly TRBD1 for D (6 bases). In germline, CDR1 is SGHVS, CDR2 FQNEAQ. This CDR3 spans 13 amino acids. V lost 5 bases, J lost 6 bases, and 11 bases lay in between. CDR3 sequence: CASSRAGANEQFF. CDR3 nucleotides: TGTGCCAGCAGCCGCGCAGGGGCCAATGAGCAGTTCTTC.